This is a list of T cell receptor beta chains from one sample in a study of cytomegalovirus exposure and HLA in healthy donors. Here immunoSEQ multiplex PCR was the method, and the copy in TCRdb shows in-frame clones only, minus some. The top ten hold 6% to 8% of the sample, which has under 200,000 clones, roughly 71% seen once. The sample comprised PBMCs. The receptors were sampled from a male donor in good health and CMV-seropositive. The CDR3 runs from the conserved cysteine through the conserved F or W. The D gene is left open where the match is weak. Clone size is stated in some rows and not others, as once, few, many or a class when expanded.

abundance: once
d_gene: TRBD1
j_gene: TRBJ1-6
v_gene: TRBV5-4
CDR3nt: TGTGCCAGCAGCCATGGGACAGCCTATAATTCACCCCTCCACTTT
CDR3aa: CASSHGTAYNSPLHF

abundance: few
d_gene: TRBD1
j_gene: TRBJ2-3
v_gene: TRBV6-1
CDR3nt: TGTGCCAGCGGAGGGACAGGGTTAACAGATACGCAGTATTTT
CDR3aa: CASGGTGLTDTQYF

abundance: .
d_gene: .
j_gene: TRBJ2-1
v_gene: TRBV19
CDR3nt: TGTGCCAGTAACCGGCAGGGGTCCTACAATGAGCAGTTCTTC
CDR3aa: CASNRQGSYNEQFF

abundance: .
d_gene: .
j_gene: TRBJ2-5
v_gene: TRBV6-5
CDR3nt: TGTGCCAGCACGGCAACAGGGGGGGTGGAGACCCAGTACTTC
CDR3aa: CASTATGGVETQYF

abundance: .
d_gene: TRBD1
j_gene: TRBJ1-1
v_gene: TRBV4-1
CDR3nt: TGCGCCAGCAGCCATGGACAGGGGAACACTGAAGCTTTCTTT
CDR3aa: CASSHGQGNTEAFF

abundance: .
d_gene: .
j_gene: TRBJ2-2
v_gene: TRBV6-1
CDR3nt: TGTGCCAGCACCCCGGGGCAGGGAGGCACCGGGGAGCTGTTTTTT
CDR3aa: CASTPGQGGTGELFF

abundance: .
d_gene: .
j_gene: TRBJ1-1
v_gene: TRBV19
CDR3nt: TGTGCCAGTAGAGTCGACAGAATGAACACTGAAGCTTTCTTT
CDR3aa: CASRVDRMNTEAFF

abundance: .
d_gene: TRBD1
j_gene: TRBJ1-5
v_gene: TRBV6-1
CDR3nt: TGTGCCAGCTCCGGGACAGAATTCAATCAGCCCCAGCATTTT
CDR3aa: CASSGTEFNQPQHF

abundance: .
d_gene: TRBD2
j_gene: TRBJ2-7
v_gene: TRBV2
CDR3nt: TGTGCCAGCAGTGACCCAGCGGGGCAAACCTACGAGCAGTACTTC
CDR3aa: CASSDPAGQTYEQYF

abundance: few
d_gene: .
j_gene: TRBJ1-2
v_gene: TRBV29-1
CDR3nt: TGCAGCGTTTATCTCAGGGAGGGATTCTTCTATGGCTACACCTTC
CDR3aa: CSVYLREGFFYGYTF

abundance: .
d_gene: .
j_gene: TRBJ2-2
v_gene: TRBV4-3
CDR3nt: TGCGCCAGCAGCCAAGACGCGGAAACCGGGGAGCTGTTTTTT
CDR3aa: CASSQDAETGELFF